This TCR beta chain derives from a study of blood T cell repertoires in COVID-19. Background on the study: Material from acute and convalescent COVID-19 was sourced from the United States, Italy and Spain. T cells, B-cell-depleted T cells, or PBMCs supplied cDNA or gDNA.

Authors' data handling: Nucleated cell number was recorded as an estimate derived from reference gene primer amplification. Using immunoSEQ multiplex PCR, the repertoire was profiled, and TCRdb retains in-frame clones only, with some absent. V, J and clone size derive from that table, while D and trimming were established from the DNA sequence. The sample shows 100,000 to 150,000 clones, about 82% of them seen only once. The CDR3 consists of 10 residues. CDR1 SEHNR and CDR2 FQNEAQ come from the germline V gene (reference sequence). Trimming pared 10 bases from V and 8 bases from J, leaving 6 bases between.

The material sequenced was peripheral blood. The clonotype originates from a human donor in a cohort sampled during active COVID-19. The chain joins TRBV7-9 to TRBJ1-6; D is ambiguous. CDR3 in DNA: TGTGCCACTCCCGATTCACCCCTCCACTTT. Amino acids: CATPDSPLHF.